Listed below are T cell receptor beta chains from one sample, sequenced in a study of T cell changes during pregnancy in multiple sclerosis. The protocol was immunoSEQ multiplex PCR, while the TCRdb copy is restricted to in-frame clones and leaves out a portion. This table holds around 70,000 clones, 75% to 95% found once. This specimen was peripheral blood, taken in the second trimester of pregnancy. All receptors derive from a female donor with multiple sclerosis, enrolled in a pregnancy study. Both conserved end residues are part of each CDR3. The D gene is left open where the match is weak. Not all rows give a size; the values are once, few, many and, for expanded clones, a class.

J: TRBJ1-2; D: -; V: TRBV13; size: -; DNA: TGTGCCAGCAGCTTATCGACAGTTCACCCGCGCGGCTACACCTTC; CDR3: CASSLSTVHPRGYTF
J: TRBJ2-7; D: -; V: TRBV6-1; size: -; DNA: TGTGCCAGCAGTGGGGTGACAGGAACCTCCTACGAGCAGTACTTC; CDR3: CASSGVTGTSYEQYF
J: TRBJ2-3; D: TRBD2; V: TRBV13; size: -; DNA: TGTGCCAGCAGCTTACTAGCGGGGAGCACAGATACGCAGTATTTT; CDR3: CASSLLAGSTDTQYF
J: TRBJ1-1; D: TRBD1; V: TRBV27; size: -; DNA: TGTGCCAGCAGTTTCGGACAGGGAGGCACTGAAGCTTTCTTT; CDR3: CASSFGQGGTEAFF
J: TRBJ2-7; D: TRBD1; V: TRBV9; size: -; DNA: TGTGCCAGCAGCCCCTGGACAGGGCAGAAAAGGTACGAGCAGTACTTC; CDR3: CASSPWTGQKRYEQYF
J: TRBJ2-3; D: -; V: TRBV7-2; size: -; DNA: TGTGCCAGCAGCATGAGAGCGGGCCCCTCCACAGATACGCAGTATTTT; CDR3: CASSMRAGPSTDTQYF
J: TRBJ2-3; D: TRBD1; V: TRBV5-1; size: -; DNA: TGCGCCAGCAGCTTCCGACAGGGGCCAGATACGCAGTATTTT; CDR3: CASSFRQGPDTQYF
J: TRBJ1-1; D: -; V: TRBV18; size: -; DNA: TGTGCCAGCTCACCACCGACGGGGTTCACTGAAGCTTTCTTT; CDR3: CASSPPTGFTEAFF
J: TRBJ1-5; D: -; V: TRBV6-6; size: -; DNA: TGTGCCAGCAGTTCACAGGGTAGGGTTCAGCCCCAGCATTTT; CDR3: CASSSQGRVQPQHF
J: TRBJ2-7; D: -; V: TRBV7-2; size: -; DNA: TGTGCCAGCAGCTTAAGTCCTACAGGGCACTACGAGCAGTACTTC; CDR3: CASSLSPTGHYEQYF
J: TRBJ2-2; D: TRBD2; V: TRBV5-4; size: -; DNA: TGTGCCAGCAGCCCAAGCCCAGCGGGAGAGAACACCGGGGAGCTGTTTTTT; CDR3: CASSPSPAGENTGELFF
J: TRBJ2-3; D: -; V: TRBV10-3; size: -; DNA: TGTGCCACCCGGGGGACTCTTAGCACAGATACGCAGTATTTT; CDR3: CATRGTLSTDTQYF
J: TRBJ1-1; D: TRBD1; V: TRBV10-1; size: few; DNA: TGCGCCAGCAGCCAGGGACAGATGAACACTGAAGCTTTCTTT; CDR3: CASSQGQMNTEAFF
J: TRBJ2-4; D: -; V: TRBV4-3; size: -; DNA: TGCGCCAGCAGCCAAGGCCCCCAGTCCCAGGGGTATACAAACATTCAGTACTTC; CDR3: CASSQGPQSQGYTNIQYF
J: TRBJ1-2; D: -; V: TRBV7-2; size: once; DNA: TGTGCCAGCAGCTTAGAGTCGGTAGTCCCAAACTATGGCTACACCTTC; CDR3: CASSLESVVPNYGYTF
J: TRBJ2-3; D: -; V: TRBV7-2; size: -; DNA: TGTGCCAGCAGCTTAGACAGGGCCCCAGATACGCAGTATTTT; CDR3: CASSLDRAPDTQYF
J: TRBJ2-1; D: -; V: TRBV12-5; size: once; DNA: TGTGCTAGTGTTCCAGAGGCAGGAGGGAAAAGCTCCTACAATGAGCAGTTCTTC; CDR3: CASVPEAGGKSSYNEQFF
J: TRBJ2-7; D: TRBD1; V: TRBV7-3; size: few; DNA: TGTGCCAGCAGCTTGGGACCCCTCGGGACAGGGGTGGACGAGCAGTACTTC; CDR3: CASSLGPLGTGVDEQYF
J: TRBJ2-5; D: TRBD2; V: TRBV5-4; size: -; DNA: TGTGCCAGCAGCTCTAGGACTAGCGGAGAGACCCAGTACTTC; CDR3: CASSSRTSGETQYF
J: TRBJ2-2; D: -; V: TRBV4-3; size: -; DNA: TGCGCCAGCAGCCAAGGGACAATGAACACCGGGGAGCTGTTTTTT; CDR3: CASSQGTMNTGELFF
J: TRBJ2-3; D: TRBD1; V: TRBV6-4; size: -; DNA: TGTGCCAGCAGTGATCGCGGGACAGGGGGCCCAGATACGCAGTATTTT; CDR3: CASSDRGTGGPDTQYF
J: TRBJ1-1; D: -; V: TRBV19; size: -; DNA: TGTGCCAGCAAAACTACATCGGGATATGGAGAAGCTTTCTTT; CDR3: CASKTTSGYGEAFF
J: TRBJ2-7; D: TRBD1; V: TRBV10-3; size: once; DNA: TGTGCCATCAGTGGGGAACAGGGGACCGATGAGCAGTACTTC; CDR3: CAISGEQGTDEQYF
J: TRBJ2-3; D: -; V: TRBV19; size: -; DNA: TGTGCCAGTAGTATGGGCCAGCGGGCAGATACGCAGTATTTT; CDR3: CASSMGQRADTQYF
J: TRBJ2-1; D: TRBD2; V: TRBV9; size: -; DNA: TGTGCCAGCAGCGTAGGCGGGGGTGAGTGGAATGAGCAGTTCTTC; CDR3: CASSVGGGEWNEQFF
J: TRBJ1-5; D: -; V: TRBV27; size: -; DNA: TGTGCCAGCACCCCCGTATGGAGGGGAAATCAGCCCCAGCATTTT; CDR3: CASTPVWRGNQPQHF
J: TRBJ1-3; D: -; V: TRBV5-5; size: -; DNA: TGTGCCAGCAGCTGGGTACAGGGTTCTGGAAACACCATATATTTT; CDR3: CASSWVQGSGNTIYF
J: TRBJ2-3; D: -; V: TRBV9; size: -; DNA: TGTGCCAGCAGCCCAGGTACCCGCACAGATACGCAGTATTTT; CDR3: CASSPGTRTDTQYF
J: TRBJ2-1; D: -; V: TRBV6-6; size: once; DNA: TGTGCCAGCAGTTACTCCCCATCGACAGGCGGGAATGAGCAGTTCTTC; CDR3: CASSYSPSTGGNEQFF
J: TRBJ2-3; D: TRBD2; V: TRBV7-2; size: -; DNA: TGTGCCAGCAGCTCTAGGACTAGCGGGGCCACAGATACGCAGTATTTT; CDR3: CASSSRTSGATDTQYF
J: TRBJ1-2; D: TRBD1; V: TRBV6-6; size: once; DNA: TGTGCCAGCAGGCCGGGACAGGGATATGGCTACACCTTC; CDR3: CASRPGQGYGYTF
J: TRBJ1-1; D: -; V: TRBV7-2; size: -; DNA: TGTGCCAGCAGCGGGGCGGGGGACCCTGAAGCTTTCTTT; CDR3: CASSGAGDPEAFF
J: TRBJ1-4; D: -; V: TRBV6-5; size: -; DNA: TGTGCCAGCAGAGATTCCGGGGGTGAAAAACTGTTTTTT; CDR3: CASRDSGGEKLFF
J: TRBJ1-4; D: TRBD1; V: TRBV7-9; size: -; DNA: TGTGCCAGCAGCGTAACAGGGGCTGATGAAAAACTGTTTTTT; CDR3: CASSVTGADEKLFF
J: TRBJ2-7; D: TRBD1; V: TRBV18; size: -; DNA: TGTGCCAGCTCATCCCCGGGACAGGGCTCCTACGAGCAGTACTTC; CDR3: CASSSPGQGSYEQYF
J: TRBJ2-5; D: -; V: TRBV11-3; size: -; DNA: TGTGCCAGCAGCTTAGCGAGCGCGAGGACCCAGTACTTC; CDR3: CASSLASARTQYF
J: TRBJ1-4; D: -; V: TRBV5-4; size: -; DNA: TGTGCCAGCTCCCGCCCGGGGGCTAATGAAAAACTGTTTTTT; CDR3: CASSRPGANEKLFF
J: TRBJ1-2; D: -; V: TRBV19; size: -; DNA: TGTGCCAGTAGTATGGGACTTCTCAACTATGGCTACACCTTC; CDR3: CASSMGLLNYGYTF
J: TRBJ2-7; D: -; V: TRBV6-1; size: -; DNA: TGTGCCAGCAGTGGGGGACTCCACTACGAGCAGTACTTC; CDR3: CASSGGLHYEQYF
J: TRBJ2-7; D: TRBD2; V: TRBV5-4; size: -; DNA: TGTGCCAGCAGCCCGAGGACTAGTTACGAGCAGTACTTC; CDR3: CASSPRTSYEQYF
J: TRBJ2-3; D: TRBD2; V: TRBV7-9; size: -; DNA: TGTGCCAGCAGCTCCACTAGCGGGGGGGCAGATACGCAGTATTTT; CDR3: CASSSTSGGADTQYF
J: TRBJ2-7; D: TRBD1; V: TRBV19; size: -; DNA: TGTGCCAGCCGGACAGGGGGAGTATCCTACGAGCAGTACTTC; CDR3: CASRTGGVSYEQYF
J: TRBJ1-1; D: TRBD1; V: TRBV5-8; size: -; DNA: TGTGCCAGCAGCTTGGGGACAGGGAACACTGAAGCTTTCTTT; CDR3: CASSLGTGNTEAFF
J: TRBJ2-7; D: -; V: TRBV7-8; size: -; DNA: TGTGCCAGCAGCTTAGGTCAGGGTCTCCACGAGCAGTACTTC; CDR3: CASSLGQGLHEQYF
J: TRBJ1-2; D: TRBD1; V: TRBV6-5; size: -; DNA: TGTGCCAGCAGTTACAGCGACAGGGGGGGTAACTATGGCTACACCTTC; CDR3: CASSYSDRGGNYGYTF
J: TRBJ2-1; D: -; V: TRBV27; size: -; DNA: TGTGCCAGCATCCCATCCAACTACAATGAGCAGTTCTTC; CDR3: CASIPSNYNEQFF
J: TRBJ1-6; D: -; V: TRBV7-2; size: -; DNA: TGTGCCAGCAGCTTATGGCAGGAAAATTCACCCCTCCACTTT; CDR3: CASSLWQENSPLHF
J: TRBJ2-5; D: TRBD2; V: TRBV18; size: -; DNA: TGTGCCAGCTCGCCCCTAGCGGGGGCCCAAGAGACCCAGTACTTC; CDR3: CASSPLAGAQETQYF
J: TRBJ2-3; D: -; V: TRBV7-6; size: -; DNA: TGTGCGGTTGGCCCAGATACGCAGTATTTT; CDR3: CAVGPDTQYF
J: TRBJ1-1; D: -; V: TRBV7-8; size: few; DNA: TGTGCCAGCAGCTTAGGAGGGGGGAACACTGAAGCTTTCTTT; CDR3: CASSLGGGNTEAFF
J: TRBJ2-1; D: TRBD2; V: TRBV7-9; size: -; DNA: TGTGCCAGCAGCTTAATCGGGGGAAGCGGGGGTAGCTCCTACAATGAGCAGTTCTTC; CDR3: CASSLIGGSGGSSYNEQFF
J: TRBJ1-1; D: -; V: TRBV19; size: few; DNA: TGTGCCAGTAGTTTTGGGAGGTACACTGAAGCTTTCTTT; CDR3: CASSFGRYTEAFF
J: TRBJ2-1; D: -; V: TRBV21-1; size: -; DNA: TGTGCCAGCAGTGGGACTCCCGGGACAGGGGGCAATGAGCAGTTCTTC; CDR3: CASSGTPGTGGNEQFF
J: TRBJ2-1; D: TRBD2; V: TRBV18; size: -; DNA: TGTGCCAGCTCGGCCAGGGTCGGGGGGGAGGATGAGCAGTTCTTC; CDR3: CASSARVGGEDEQFF
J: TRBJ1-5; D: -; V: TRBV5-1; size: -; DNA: TGCGCCAGCAGCCCGGACGGGGGAGGCAATCAGCCCCAGCATTTT; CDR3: CASSPDGGGNQPQHF